Below are 22 T cell receptor beta chains sequenced from a single sample in a study of response to subunit inactivated influenza vaccine. One entry per CDR3 protein results from TCRdb running MiXCR on the RT-PCR reads. The sample yields around 530,000 distinct CDR3 sequences, 15% to 20% seen once. Sequenced here: CD4+ T cells sorted from PBMCs, sampled less than 25 months after vaccination. Every receptor here comes from a man aged 45 to 70 who received an inactivated influenza vaccine.

This clonotype showed up many times. The chain is built from TRBV7-2 and TRBJ2-1; D may correspond to TRBD1 or TRBD2 (6 bases each). Germline V gives CDR1 SGHTA, CDR2 FQGNSA. V lost 2 bases and J lost 9, with 23 bases in between. The CDR3 is 17 amino acids. The CDR3 DNA is TGTGCCAGCAGCTTAATCCCCCCTGGGGGGCTAGGGATTGAGCAGTTCTTC. It encodes CASSLIPPGGLGIEQFF.

The gene calls are TRBV28 and TRBJ2-4, with D possibly TRBD2 on 5 matching bases. CDR1 is MDHEN and CDR2 is SYDVKM in the germline V gene. The CDR3 extends over 13 amino acids. V was clipped by 2 bases and J by 11 bases, with 13 bases between them. As DNA, the CDR3 is TGTGCCAGCAGTTTAAGGGAGCCACTCTTTCAGTACTTC. Amino acids: CASSLREPLFQYF.

About this clonotype itself: One junction end disagrees with the germline gene, perhaps due to a read error. CDR3 sequence: CASSSAGTIQETQYF. DNA for the CDR3: TGTGCCAGCAGCTCAGCCGGGACGATACAAGAGACCCAGTATTTC. The chain joins TRBV5-4 to TRBJ2-5; D may be TRBD1 or TRBD2 (5 bases each). Looked up from germline, CDR1 is SGHNT and CDR2 is YYREEE (reference sequence). CDR3 length: 15 amino acids.

This clonotype was counted a few times. This sequence joins TRBV2 and TRBJ2-3; D perhaps matches TRBD2 (6 bases). V dropped 7 bases and J dropped 14 bases, with 16 bases sitting between them. This CDR3 comprises 11 residues. The V gene's germline CDR1 is SNHLY and CDR2 FYNNEI. For the CDR3, the DNA is TGTGCCAGCACCCCGGACTACCTCCTGTATTTT. Its protein product is CASTPDYLLYF.

Concerning this clonotype: One end of the junction fails to match germline, which may point to a read error. The genes are TRBV7-2 and TRBJ2-1, with 7 bases aligning to TRBD2. The CDR3 has 16 residues. Germline values: CDR1 SGHTA, CDR2 FQGNSA. This chain's CDR3 is CASSAGGGSSYDEQFF. The CDR3 nucleotides read TGTGCCAGCAGCGCCGGCGGCGGGAGCTCCTACGATGAGCAGTTCTTC.

The chain combines TRBV7-2 with TRBJ2-3; D possibly corresponds to TRBD2 (6 bases). Trimming removed 0 bases from V and 1 base from J, with 8 bases in between. Per germline, CDR1 SGHTA and CDR2 FQGNSA. CDR3 size: 15 residues. The CDR3 loop reads CASSLAQRGTDTQYF. CDR3 nucleotide sequence: TGTGCCAGCAGCTTAGCGCAGCGGGGCACAGATACGCAGTATTTT.

The chain couples TRBV7-8 to TRBJ1-2, with D possibly being TRBD1 (5 bases). The CDR3 is 15 amino acids. Germline CDR1 reads SGHVS; CDR2 reads FQNEAQ. V lost 1 base to trimming and J lost 7 bases, with 16 bases between them. The CDR3 DNA reads TGTGCCAGCAGCTTAGATATTTCAGGGTTGAGTGGCTACACCTTC. It specifies CASSLDISGLSGYTF.

A few counts support this clonotype. V usage is TRBV6-5 and J usage is TRBJ2-3, with TRBD2 matching 7 bases. This CDR3 region has 16 residues. Germline loops: CDR1 MNHEY, CDR2 SVGAGI. V shed 4 bases and J 1 base; nucleotides not matched to a gene: 8. CDR3 sequence: CASSSSGWGGTDTQYF. CDR3 DNA sequence: TGTGCCAGCAGTTCTAGCGGTTGGGGCGGCACAGATACGCAGTATTTT.

This chain connects TRBV3-1 to TRBJ2-7; D possibly corresponds to TRBD2 (6 bases). Germline V gene lookup returns CDR1 LGHDT and CDR2 YNNKEL (reference sequence). Deletions cut 2 bases from V and 2 bases from J, with 13 bases between. The CDR3 consists of 15 residues. The CDR3 protein is CASSQSPAGTYEQYF. DNA of the CDR3: TGTGCCAGCAGCCAATCCCCGGCGGGAACCTACGAGCAGTACTTC.

J is TRBJ1-2 and V is TRBV28; D not resolved. Germline V CDR1 and CDR2: MDHEN, SYDVKM. CDR3 size: 14 residues. Trimming took 0 bases from V and 1 from J, leaving 6 bases between them. The CDR3 bases are TGTGCCAGCAGTTTATGGTCCGGTAACTATGGCTACACCTTC. It codes for CASSLWSGNYGYTF.

The chain is built from TRBV28 and TRBJ2-2, with D perhaps TRBD2 (6 bases). The CDR3 is made up of 15 amino acids. Trimming stripped 1 base from V and 4 bases from J, with 10 bases between. Germline CDR1 reads MDHEN; CDR2 reads SYDVKM. The CDR3 loop is CASSLLAAGTGELFF. DNA for the CDR3: TGTGCCAGCAGTTTATTGGCAGCGGGCACCGGGGAGCTGTTTTTT. Together with reference TRBV28 and TRBJ2-2, the CDR3 gives the full variable domain: DVKVTQSSRYLVKRTGEKVFLECVQDMDHENMFWYRQDPGLGLRLIYFSYDVKMKEKGDIPEGYSVSREKKERFSLILESASTNQTSMYLCASSLLAAGTGELFFGEGSRLTVL.

This clonotype was detected only a few times. The chain joins TRBV28 to TRBJ1-2; 8 bases align to TRBD1. The CDR3 spans 14 residues. CDR1 is MDHEN and CDR2 is SYDVKM in the germline V gene. Trimming cost V 2 bases and J 8 bases; bases outside gene matches: 7. Here the CDR3 DNA reads TGTGCCAGCAGTTTAGGGACAGGTCTCGGCGGCTACACCTTC. Its translation is CASSLGTGLGGYTF.

This clonotype occurred many times. The chain combines TRBV11-1 with TRBJ2-5; either TRBD1 or TRBD2 may supply D (5 bases each). V lost 2 bases to trimming and J lost 5 bases, with 12 bases between them. In germline, CDR1 is SGHAT, CDR2 FQDESV (reference sequence). The length of the CDR3 is 14 residues. The CDR3 reads CASSLTGLTETQYF. In nucleotides, the CDR3 is TGTGCCAGCAGCTTAACAGGACTCACTGAGACCCAGTACTTC.

This clonotype was observed a few times. This rearrangement joins TRBV3-1 to TRBJ2-5; 10 bases line up with TRBD2. The germline gives CDR1 LGHDT, CDR2 YNNKEL (reference sequence). The CDR3 length is 19 residues. The V segment lost 8 bases and the J segment 4 bases; nucleotides outside the gene matches: 22. As DNA, the CDR3 is TGTGCCAGCTGCGTTGGAAGGGGAGTAGCGGGAGGACTAGTAGAGACCCAGTACTTC. Translated: CASCVGRGVAGGLVETQYF.

This clonotype was recorded a few times. The chain combines TRBV6-1 with TRBJ2-7; 7 bases fit TRBD1. The CDR3 spans 12 residues. Germline V gene sequence: CDR1 MNHNS, CDR2 SASEGT. With V trimmed by 7 bases and J by 3 bases, 3 bases remained unmatched. Here the CDR3 reads CASNRQGYEQYF. The CDR3 region has the DNA TGTGCCAGCAATAGACAGGGCTACGAGCAGTACTTC.

This clonotype was counted a few times. The chain has TRBV20-1 and TRBJ2-7; 7 bases fit TRBD1. The germline gives CDR1 DFQATT, CDR2 SNEGSKA (reference sequence). The V and J ends lost 2 bases and 2 bases, in that order; junction bases with no gene match: 9. This CDR3 is built from 15 residues. The CDR3 reads CSARHRGERTYEQYF. The CDR3 bases are TGCAGTGCTAGACACAGGGGAGAGAGAACCTACGAGCAGTACTTC.

The chain recombines TRBV12-3 or TRBV12-4 with TRBJ2-3; a possible D gene is TRBD2 (6 bases). Between the trimmed V and J ends, which lost 3 bases and 3 bases, there was a span of 10 bases. The CDR3 runs to 14 residues. The CDR3 protein is CASSFTAGTDTQYF. CDR3 DNA: TGTGCCAGCAGTTTTACGGCGGGGACAGATACGCAGTATTTT.

In this sample, this clonotype turned up many times. The chain uses TRBV5-1 and TRBJ2-3, with unresolved D. Trimming removed 5 bases from V and 4 bases from J, with 8 bases in between. The CDR3 is 12 amino acids. The germline gives CDR1 SGHRS, CDR2 YFSETQ. The CDR3 region has the DNA TGCGCCAGCAGTATAGCTTCAGATACGCAGTATTTT. It yields the protein CASSIASDTQYF.

V is TRBV15 and J is TRBJ2-2, with 8 bases lining up with TRBD1. The CDR3 loop spans 17 amino acids. V lost 1 base to trimming and J lost 1 base; unmatched junction nucleotides: 5. Per the germline V gene, CDR1 is LNHNV and CDR2 is YYDKDF (reference sequence). The CDR3 DNA sequence: TGTGCCACCAGCAGAGCCCCCGGGACAGGGAACACCGGGGAGCTGTTTTTT. This gives the protein CATSRAPGTGNTGELFF.

The table lists this clonotype with a few counts. The rearrangement uses TRBV29-1 and TRBJ2-1, with D tentatively TRBD1 (5 bases). The ends were cut back, 5 bases at V and 0 bases at J, with 8 bases in the middle. The CDR3 is 13 amino acids. Germline CDR1 reads SQVTM; CDR2 reads ANQGSEA. The CDR3 protein is CSVTGHSYNEQFF. Written as DNA, the CDR3 is TGCAGCGTTACAGGTCACTCCTACAATGAGCAGTTCTTC.

The J gene is TRBJ2-3, the V gene TRBV4-3; 8 bases fit TRBD2. The CDR3 has 17 amino acids. After removal of 4 bases from V and 5 bases from J, the junction contained 14 bases not matched to a gene. In germline, CDR1 is LGHNA, CDR2 YSLEER. CDR3: CASSLRGSGGQGDTQYF. The CDR3 region has the DNA TGCGCCAGCAGCCTCCGAGGTTCGGGGGGGCAGGGAGATACGCAGTATTTT.

This clonotype has a count of ten or more. This chain uses TRBV5-1 with TRBJ1-1; D gene unclear. The V end lost 5 bases, the J end lost 6 bases, and 11 bases lay between the germline ends. CDR3 length: 12 amino acids. Germline loops: CDR1 SGHRS, CDR2 YFSETQ. The DNA of the CDR3 is TGCGCCAGCAGTGTTGGATCTTCTGAAGCTTTCTTT. Its translation: CASSVGSSEAFF.